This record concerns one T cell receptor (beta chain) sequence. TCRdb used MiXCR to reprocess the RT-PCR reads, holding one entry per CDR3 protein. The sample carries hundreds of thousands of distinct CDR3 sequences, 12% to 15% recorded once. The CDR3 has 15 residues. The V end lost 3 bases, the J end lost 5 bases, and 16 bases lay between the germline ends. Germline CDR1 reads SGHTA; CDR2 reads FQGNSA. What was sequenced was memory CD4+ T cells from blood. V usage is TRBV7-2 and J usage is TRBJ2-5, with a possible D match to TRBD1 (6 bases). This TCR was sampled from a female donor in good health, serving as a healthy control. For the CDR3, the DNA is TGTGCCAGCAGCTTTCAGGGGACCGTTCTTGAGACCCAGTACTTC. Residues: CASSFQGTVLETQYF.